This T cell receptor beta chain is drawn from a study of metastatic and nonmetastatic thyroid tumors. V gave up 4 bases and J gave up 1 base, with 7 bases separating them. The CDR3 length is 13 residues. The germline CDR1 and CDR2 sequences are LGHDT and YNNKEL (reference sequence). Before thyroid surgery, none of the patients had received any treatment. The authors' processing: Variation in CDR3 across clinicopathological groups served as the basis for constructing a distant-metastasis classifier in papillary thyroid cancer. Through MiXCR, TCRdb re-clonotyped the PCR reads. TCRdb's processing, not the authors' own work, is the source of the V and J calls. Found here are some 25,000 clones, around 21% of them singletons; the top ten hold roughly 13%.

The sequenced sample consisted of blood. The receptor's source is a male donor with papillary thyroid cancer or a benign thyroid nodule (not recorded which). Some clones in this sample may be carry-over from other donors' samples. This chain uses TRBV3-1 with TRBJ2-5; D is uncertain. In DNA form, the CDR3 reads TGTGCCAGCAGCCTCCCCCTCCAAGAGACCCAGTACTTC. Protein product: CASSLPLQETQYF.